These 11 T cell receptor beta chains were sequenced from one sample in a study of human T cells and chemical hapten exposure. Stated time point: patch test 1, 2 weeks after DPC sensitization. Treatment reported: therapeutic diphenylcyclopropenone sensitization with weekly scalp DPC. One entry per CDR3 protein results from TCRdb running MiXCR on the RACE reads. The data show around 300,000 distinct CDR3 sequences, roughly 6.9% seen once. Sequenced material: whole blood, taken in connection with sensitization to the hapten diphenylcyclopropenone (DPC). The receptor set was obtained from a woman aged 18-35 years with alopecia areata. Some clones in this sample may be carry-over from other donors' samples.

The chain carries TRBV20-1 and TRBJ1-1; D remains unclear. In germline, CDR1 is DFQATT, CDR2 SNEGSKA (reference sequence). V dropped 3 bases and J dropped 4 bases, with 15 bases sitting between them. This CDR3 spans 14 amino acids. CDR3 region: CSASQRDGRTEAFF. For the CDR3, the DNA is TGCAGTGCTAGTCAAAGGGATGGACGCACTGAAGCTTTCTTT.

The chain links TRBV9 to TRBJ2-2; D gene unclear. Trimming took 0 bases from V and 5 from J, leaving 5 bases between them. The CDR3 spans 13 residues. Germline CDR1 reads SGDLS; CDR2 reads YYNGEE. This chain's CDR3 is CASSVVTTGELFF. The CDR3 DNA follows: TGTGCCAGCAGCGTAGTGACAACCGGGGAGCTGTTTTTT.

The CDR3 sequence is CASSTLTGFIQPQHF. CDR3 bases: TGTGCCAGTAGTACTTTGACAGGGTTTATTCAGCCCCAGCATTTT. The chain employs TRBV19 and TRBJ1-5, with TRBD1 matching over 7 bases. In germline, CDR1 is LNHDA, CDR2 SQIVND (reference sequence). The V segment lost 4 bases and the J segment 6 bases; nucleotides outside the gene matches: 9. The length of the CDR3 is 15 residues. Filled out from reference TRBV19 and TRBJ1-5, the complete variable domain reads DGGITQSPKYLFRKEGQNVTLSCEQNLNHDAMYWYRQDPGQGLRLIYYSQIVNDFQKGDIAEGYSVSREKKESFPLTVTSAQKNPTAFYLCASSTLTGFIQPQHFGDGTRLSIL.

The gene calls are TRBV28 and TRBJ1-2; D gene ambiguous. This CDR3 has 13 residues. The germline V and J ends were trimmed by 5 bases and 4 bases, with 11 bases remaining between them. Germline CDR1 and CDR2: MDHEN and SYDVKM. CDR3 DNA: TGTGCCAGCAGTAAACTCCTTGCCTATGGCTACACCTTC. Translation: CASSKLLAYGYTF.

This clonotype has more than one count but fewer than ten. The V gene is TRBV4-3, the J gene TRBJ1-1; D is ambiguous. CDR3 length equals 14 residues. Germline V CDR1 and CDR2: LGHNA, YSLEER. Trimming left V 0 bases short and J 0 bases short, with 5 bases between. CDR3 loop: CASSQDSVNTEAFF. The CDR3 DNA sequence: TGCGCCAGCAGCCAAGATTCCGTGAACACTGAAGCTTTCTTT.

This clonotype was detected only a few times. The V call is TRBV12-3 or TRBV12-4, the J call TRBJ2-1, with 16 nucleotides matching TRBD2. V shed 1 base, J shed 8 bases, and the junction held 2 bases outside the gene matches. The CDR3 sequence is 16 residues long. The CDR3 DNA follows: TGTGCCAGCAGTTTAGGCGGGACTAGCGGGGGGGATGAGCAGTTCTTC. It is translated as CASSLGGTSGGDEQFF.

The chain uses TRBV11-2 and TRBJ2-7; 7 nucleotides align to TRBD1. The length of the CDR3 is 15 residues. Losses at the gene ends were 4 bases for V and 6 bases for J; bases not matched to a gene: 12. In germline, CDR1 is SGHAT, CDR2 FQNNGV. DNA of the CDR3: TGTGCCAGCAGCTACACCCGACAGGGCATGAGCGAGCAGTACTTC. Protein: CASSYTRQGMSEQYF.

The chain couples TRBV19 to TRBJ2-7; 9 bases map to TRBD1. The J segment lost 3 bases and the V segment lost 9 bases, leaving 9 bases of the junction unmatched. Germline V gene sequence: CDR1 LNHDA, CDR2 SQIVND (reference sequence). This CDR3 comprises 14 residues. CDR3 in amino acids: CASGVTGGGYEQYF. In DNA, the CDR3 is TGTGCCAGCGGGGTGACAGGGGGTGGCTACGAGCAGTACTTC. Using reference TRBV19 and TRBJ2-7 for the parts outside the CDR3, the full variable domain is DGGITQSPKYLFRKEGQNVTLSCEQNLNHDAMYWYRQDPGQGLRLIYYSQIVNDFQKGDIAEGYSVSREKKESFPLTVTSAQKNPTAFYLCASGVTGGGYEQYFGPGTRLTVT.

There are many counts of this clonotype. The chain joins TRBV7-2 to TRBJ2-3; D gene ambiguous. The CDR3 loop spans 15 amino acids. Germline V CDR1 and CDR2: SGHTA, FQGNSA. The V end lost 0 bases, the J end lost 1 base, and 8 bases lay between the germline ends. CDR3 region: CASSLAGLRTDTQYF. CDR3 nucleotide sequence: TGTGCCAGCAGCTTAGCGGGCCTACGCACAGATACGCAGTATTTT.

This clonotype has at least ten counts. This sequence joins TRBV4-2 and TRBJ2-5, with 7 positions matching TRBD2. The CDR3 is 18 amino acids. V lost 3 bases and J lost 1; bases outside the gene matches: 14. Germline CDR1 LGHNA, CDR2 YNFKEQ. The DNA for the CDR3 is TGTGCCAGCAGCCACACACTTTGGCCCGGGACTATCCAAGAGACCCAGTACTTC. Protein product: CASSHTLWPGTIQETQYF.

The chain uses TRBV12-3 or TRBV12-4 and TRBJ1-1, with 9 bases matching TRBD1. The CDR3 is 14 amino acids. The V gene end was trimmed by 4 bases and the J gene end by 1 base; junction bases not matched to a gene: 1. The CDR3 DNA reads TGTGCCAGCAGTTCGACAGGGGGGAACACTGAAGCTTTCTTT. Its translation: CASSSTGGNTEAFF.